This TCR beta chain was recovered during a study of vaccination and CD4 T cells after COVID-19. Turning to the study itself: Six men and four women formed the convalescents, two being Hispanic. Each control culture was treated with a CEFX pool, an HIV-1 Nef pool, or no peptide.

Sequenced with the Oncomine TCR Beta short-read assay was DNA taken from cultured CD4+ T cells. Using its own MiXCR run on the PCR reads, TCRdb lists one record per CDR3 protein. Altogether roughly 14,000 distinct CDR3 sequences are present, 40% to 60% being singletons, with the ten largest covering around 15%. Treatment here: roughly ten-day PBMC culture with coronavirus spike peptide pools or control peptides (ViraFEST assay). For ViraFEST, peptide pools expanded antigen-specific T cells, after which the TCRs were sequenced. Peptide pools at approximately 11 ug/ml and IL-2 at roughly 9.8 IU/ml were added to cultures of 2 million or so PBMCs per well. This clonotype was seen once. Its antigen is currently unknown. Trimming took 4 bases from V and 3 from J; bases not matched to a gene: 2. The germline gives CDR1 LNHDA, CDR2 SQIVND (reference sequence). The CDR3 totals 13 residues.

The TCR comes from a human donor who had recovered from COVID-19. The chain recombines TRBV19 with TRBJ1-1, with 7 bases aligning to TRBD1. Sequencing input: CD4+ T cells from blood, cultured in vitro. CDR3 sequence reads: CASSTGGDTEAFF. CDR3 nucleotide sequence: TGTGCCAGTAGTACAGGGGGGGACACTGAAGCTTTCTTT. Using reference TRBV19 and TRBJ1-1 for the parts outside the CDR3, the full variable domain is DGGITQSPKYLFRKEGQNVTLSCEQNLNHDAMYWYRQDPGQGLRLIYYSQIVNDFQKGDIAEGYSVSREKKESFPLTVTSAQKNPTAFYLCASSTGGDTEAFFGQGTRLTVV.